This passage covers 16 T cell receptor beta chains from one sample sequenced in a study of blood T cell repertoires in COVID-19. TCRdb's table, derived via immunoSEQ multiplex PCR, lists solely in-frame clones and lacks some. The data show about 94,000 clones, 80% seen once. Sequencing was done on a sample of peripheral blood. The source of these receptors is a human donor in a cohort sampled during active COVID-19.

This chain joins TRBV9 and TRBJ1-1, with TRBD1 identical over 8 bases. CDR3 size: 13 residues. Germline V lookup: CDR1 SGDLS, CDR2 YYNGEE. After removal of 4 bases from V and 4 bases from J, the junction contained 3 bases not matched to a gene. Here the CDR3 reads CASSTTGGTEAFF. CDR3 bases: TGTGCCAGCAGCACAACAGGGGGCACTGAAGCTTTCTTT.

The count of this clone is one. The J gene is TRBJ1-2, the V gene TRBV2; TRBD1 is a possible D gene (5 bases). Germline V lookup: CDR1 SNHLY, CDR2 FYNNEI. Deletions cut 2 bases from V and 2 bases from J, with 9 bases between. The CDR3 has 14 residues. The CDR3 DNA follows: TGTGCCAGCAGTGAATGGGGGGGAAACTATGGCTACACCTTC. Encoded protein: CASSEWGGNYGYTF.

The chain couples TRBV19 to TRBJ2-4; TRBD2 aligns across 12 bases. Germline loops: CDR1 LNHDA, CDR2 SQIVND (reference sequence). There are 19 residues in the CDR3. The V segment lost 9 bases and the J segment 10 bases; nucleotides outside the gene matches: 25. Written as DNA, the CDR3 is TGTGCCAGAAATGGAGGGACTAGCGGGCGTACTACCTTTTTAAGGATTCAGTACTTC. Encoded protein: CARNGGTSGRTTFLRIQYF.

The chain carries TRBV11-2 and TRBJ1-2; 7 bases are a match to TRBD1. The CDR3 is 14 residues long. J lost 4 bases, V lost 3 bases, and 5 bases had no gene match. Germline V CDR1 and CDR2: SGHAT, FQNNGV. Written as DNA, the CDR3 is TGTGCCAGCAGCTTGGGACAGCTGAGCTATGGCTACACCTTC. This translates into CASSLGQLSYGYTF.

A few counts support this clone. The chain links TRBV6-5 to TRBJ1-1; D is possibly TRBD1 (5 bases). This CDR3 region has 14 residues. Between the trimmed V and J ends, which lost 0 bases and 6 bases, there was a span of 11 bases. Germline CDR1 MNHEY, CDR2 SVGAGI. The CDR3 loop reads CASSYSTQGPEAFF. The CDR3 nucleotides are TGTGCCAGCAGTTACTCGACCCAGGGCCCTGAAGCTTTCTTT.

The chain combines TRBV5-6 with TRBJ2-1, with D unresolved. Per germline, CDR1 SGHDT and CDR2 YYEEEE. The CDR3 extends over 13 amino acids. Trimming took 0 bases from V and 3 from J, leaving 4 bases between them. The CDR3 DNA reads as TGTGCCAGCAGCTTGGACAGCTACAATGAGCAGTTCTTC. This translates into CASSLDSYNEQFF.

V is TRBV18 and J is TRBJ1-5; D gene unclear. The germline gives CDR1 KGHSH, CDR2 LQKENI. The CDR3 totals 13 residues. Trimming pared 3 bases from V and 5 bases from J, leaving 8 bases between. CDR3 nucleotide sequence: TGTGCCAGCTCACCGAACTTTGATCAGCCCCAGCATTTT. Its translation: CASSPNFDQPQHF.

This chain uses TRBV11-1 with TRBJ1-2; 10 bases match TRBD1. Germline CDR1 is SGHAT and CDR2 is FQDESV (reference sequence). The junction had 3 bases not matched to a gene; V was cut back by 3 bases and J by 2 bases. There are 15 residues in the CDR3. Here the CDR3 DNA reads TGTGCCAGCAGCTTCGGACAGGGGGGAAACTATGGCTACACCTTC. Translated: CASSFGQGGNYGYTF.

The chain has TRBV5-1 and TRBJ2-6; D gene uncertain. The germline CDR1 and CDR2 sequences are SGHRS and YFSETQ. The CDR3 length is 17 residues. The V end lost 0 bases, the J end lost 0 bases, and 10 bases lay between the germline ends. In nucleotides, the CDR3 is TGCGCCAGCAGCTTGGCCCAGGCTTTCTCTGGGGCCAACGTCCTGACTTTC. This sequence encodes CASSLAQAFSGANVLTF. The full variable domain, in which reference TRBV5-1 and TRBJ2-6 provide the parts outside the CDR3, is KAGVTQTPRYLIKTRGQQVTLSCSPISGHRSVSWYQQTPGQGLQFLFEYFSETQRNKGNFPGRFSGRQFSNSRSEMNVSTLELGDSALYLCASSLAQAFSGANVLTFGAGSRLTVL.

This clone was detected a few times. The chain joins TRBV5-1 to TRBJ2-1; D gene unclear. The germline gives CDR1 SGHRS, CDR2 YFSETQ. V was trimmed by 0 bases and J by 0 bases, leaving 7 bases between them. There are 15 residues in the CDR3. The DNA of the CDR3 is TGCGCCAGCAGCTTGGCTCCGAGCTCCTACAATGAGCAGTTCTTC. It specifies CASSLAPSSYNEQFF.

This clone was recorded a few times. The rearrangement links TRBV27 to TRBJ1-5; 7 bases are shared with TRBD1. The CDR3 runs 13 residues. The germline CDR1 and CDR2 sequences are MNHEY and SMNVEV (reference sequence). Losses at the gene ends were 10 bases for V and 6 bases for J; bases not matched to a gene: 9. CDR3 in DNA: TGTGCCACCCTAAGGGGGCCCCGTCAGCCCCAGCATTTT. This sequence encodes CATLRGPRQPQHF.

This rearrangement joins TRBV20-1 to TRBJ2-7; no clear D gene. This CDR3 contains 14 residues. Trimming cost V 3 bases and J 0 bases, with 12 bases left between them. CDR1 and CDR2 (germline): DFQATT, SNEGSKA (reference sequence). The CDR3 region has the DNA TGCAGTGCTAGTCCCCCCAAGAGCTCCTACGAGCAGTACTTC. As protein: CSASPPKSSYEQYF.

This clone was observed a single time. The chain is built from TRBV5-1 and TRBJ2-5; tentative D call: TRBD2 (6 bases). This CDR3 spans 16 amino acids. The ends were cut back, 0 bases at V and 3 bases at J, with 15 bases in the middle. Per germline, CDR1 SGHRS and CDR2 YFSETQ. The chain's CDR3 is CASSLGALGGKETQYF. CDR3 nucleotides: TGCGCCAGCAGCTTGGGCGCCCTAGGAGGGAAAGAGACCCAGTACTTC. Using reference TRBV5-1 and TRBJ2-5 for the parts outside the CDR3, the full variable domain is KAGVTQTPRYLIKTRGQQVTLSCSPISGHRSVSWYQQTPGQGLQFLFEYFSETQRNKGNFPGRFSGRQFSNSRSEMNVSTLELGDSALYLCASSLGALGGKETQYFGPGTRLLVL.

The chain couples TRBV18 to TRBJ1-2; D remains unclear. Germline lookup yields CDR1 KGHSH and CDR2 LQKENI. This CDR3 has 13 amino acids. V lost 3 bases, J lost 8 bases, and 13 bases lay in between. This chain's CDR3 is CASSPKELGGYTF. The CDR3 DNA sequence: TGTGCCAGCTCACCTAAAGAATTGGGCGGCTACACCTTC.

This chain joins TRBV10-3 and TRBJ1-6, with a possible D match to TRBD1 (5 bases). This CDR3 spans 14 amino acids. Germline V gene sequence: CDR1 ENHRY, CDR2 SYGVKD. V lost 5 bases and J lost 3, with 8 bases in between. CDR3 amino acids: CAISKQDYNSPLHF. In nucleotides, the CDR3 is TGTGCCATCAGTAAACAGGACTATAATTCACCCCTCCACTTT.

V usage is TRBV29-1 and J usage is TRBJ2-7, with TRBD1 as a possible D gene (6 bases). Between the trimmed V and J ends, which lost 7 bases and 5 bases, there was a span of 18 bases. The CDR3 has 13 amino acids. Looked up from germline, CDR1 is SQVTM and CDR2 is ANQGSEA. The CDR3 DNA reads TGCAGCGCCTCGGGACACCTGGACAACGAGCAGTACTTC. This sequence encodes CSASGHLDNEQYF.